A selection of T cell receptor beta chains follows, all from one sample in a study of blood T cell repertoires in COVID-19. Sequencing was performed with immunoSEQ multiplex PCR; in TCRdb, only in-frame clones are kept and a portion is missing. The table shows hundreds of thousands of clones, with 80% to 90% occurring only once. The sequencing input was peripheral blood. All receptors come from a woman of 80 years or more with COVID-19, enrolled during active disease. Both conserved end residues are part of each CDR3. A D gene is named only where the DNA matches it firmly. Expanded clones are given a class, and other clones once, few, many or no size at all.

d_call	v_call	j_call	clone_size	cdr3_aa	cdr3_nt
TRBD2	TRBV11-2	TRBJ2-1	.	CASSLKTSGYFNEQFF	TGTGCCAGCAGCCTAAAGACTAGCGGTTACTTCAATGAGCAGTTCTTC
TRBD1	TRBV6-6	TRBJ1-5	.	CASRTGDNQPQHF	TGTGCCAGCAGGACAGGGGACAATCAGCCCCAGCATTTT
.	TRBV10-2	TRBJ2-1	once	CASSESGAGNEQFF	TGCGCCAGCAGTGAGTCCGGGGCGGGAAATGAGCAGTTCTTC
TRBD1	TRBV5-1	TRBJ1-2	.	CASSFPGTGGGYTF	TGCGCCAGCAGCTTCCCCGGGACAGGGGGTGGCTACACCTTC
TRBD2	TRBV28	TRBJ2-5	.	CASSMGLAGGQETQYF	TGTGCCAGCAGCATGGGACTAGCGGGGGGGCAAGAGACCCAGTACTTC
.	TRBV12-3/TRBV12-4	TRBJ1-2	once	CASSQTYNYGYTF	TGTGCCAGCAGTCAAACATATAACTATGGCTACACCTTC
.	TRBV5-6	TRBJ2-1	.	CASSLYRPGYNEQFF	TGTGCCAGCAGCTTATATAGACCGGGTTACAATGAGCAGTTCTTC
.	TRBV9	TRBJ2-1	.	CASSATGGGFSEQFF	TGTGCCAGCAGCGCCACAGGGGGGGGCTTCAGTGAGCAGTTCTTC
TRBD1	TRBV5-1	TRBJ2-7	.	CASSLGQGPYEQYF	TGCGCCAGCAGCTTGGGACAGGGTCCCTACGAGCAGTACTTC
.	TRBV5-8	TRBJ1-2	.	CASSQIVYGYTF	TGTGCCAGCAGCCAAATAGTATATGGCTACACCTTC
.	TRBV21-1	TRBJ1-3	once	CASHPCGTIYF	TGTGCCAGCCACCCATGCGGCACCATATATTTT
TRBD2	TRBV3-1/TRBV3-2	TRBJ2-3	.	CASSQGGRDTDTQYF	TGTGCCAGCAGCCAAGGAGGGAGGGACACAGATACGCAGTATTTT
.	TRBV3-1/TRBV3-2	TRBJ2-7	.	CASSHREFEQYF	TGTGCCAGCAGCCACCGGGAGTTTGAGCAGTACTTC
TRBD1	TRBV5-6	TRBJ1-1	.	CASSLTGVPEAFF	TGTGCCAGCAGCTTGACAGGGGTTCCTGAAGCTTTCTTT
.	TRBV25-1	TRBJ1-4	.	CASSDNTGANEKLFF	TGTGCCAGCAGTGACAATACGGGAGCTAATGAAAAACTGTTTTTT
.	TRBV18	TRBJ1-1	.	CASSPSLNTEAFF	TGTGCCAGCTCACCATCACTTAACACTGAAGCTTTCTTT
.	TRBV9	TRBJ1-5	.	CASSVGEGMSNQPQHF	TGTGCCAGCAGCGTAGGGGAGGGGATGAGCAATCAGCCCCAGCATTTT
.	TRBV18	TRBJ2-7	.	CASSPAAGYEQYF	TGTGCCAGCTCACCAGCGGCCGGGTACGAGCAGTACTTC
TRBD2	TRBV19	TRBJ2-1	once	CAYPELAGRKNEQFF	TGTGCCTACCCAGAGCTAGCGGGACGCAAGAATGAGCAGTTCTTC
.	TRBV19	TRBJ1-4	.	CASGLRGGAGEKLFF	TGTGCCAGTGGGTTGCGGGGGGGCGCCGGTGAAAAACTGTTTTTT
.	TRBV18	TRBJ1-1	.	CCQSTGRDTEAFF	TGTTGCCAGTCCACTGGGAGGGACACTGAAGCTTTCTTT
.	TRBV5-8	TRBJ1-5	.	CASSLDLSNQPQHF	TGTGCCAGCAGCCTGGACTTAAGCAATCAGCCCCAGCATTTT
.	TRBV6-5	TRBJ1-5	.	CASSSREVSQPQHF	TGTGCCAGCAGTTCCCGGGAGGTTAGTCAGCCCCAGCATTTT
.	TRBV7-2	TRBJ2-7	.	CASSLRGGVSYEQYF	TGTGCCAGCAGTCTGCGCGGCGGGGTCTCCTACGAGCAGTACTTC
TRBD2	TRBV3-1/TRBV3-2	TRBJ2-3	.	CASSQGLAGGQDTQYF	TGTGCCAGCAGCCAGGGACTAGCGGGGGGCCAGGATACGCAGTATTTT
.	TRBV29-1	TRBJ1-1	few	CSVYIQANTEAFF	TGCAGCGTTTATATACAGGCGAACACTGAAGCTTTCTTT
.	TRBV7-9	TRBJ1-5	.	CASSWGVGRDDQPQHF	TGTGCCAGCAGCTGGGGGGTCGGGAGGGACGATCAGCCCCAGCATTTT
TRBD1	TRBV18	TRBJ1-2	.	CASSPERQGLGYTF	TGTGCCAGCTCACCCGAGCGACAGGGTCTCGGCTACACCTTC
.	TRBV5-1	TRBJ1-2	.	CASSPQGFLYGYTF	TGCGCCAGCAGCCCGCAGGGATTCCTCTATGGCTACACCTTC
.	TRBV19	TRBJ1-5	.	CASSIVSGGGQPQHF	TGTGCCAGTAGTATAGTGTCGGGAGGCGGTCAGCCCCAGCATTTT
.	TRBV18	TRBJ1-1	.	CASSPPIGQAETEAFF	TGTGCCAGCTCACCGCCTATTGGGCAGGCCGAGACTGAAGCTTTCTTT
TRBD1	TRBV11-2	TRBJ2-3	few	CASSFGTGALTDTQYF	TGTGCCAGCAGCTTCGGGACAGGCGCCCTCACAGATACGCAGTATTTT
.	TRBV2	TRBJ2-1	.	CASRELSSYNEQFF	TGTGCCAGCAGGGAGTTAAGCTCCTACAATGAGCAGTTCTTC
.	TRBV6-1	TRBJ2-7	.	CASSEAFKRTYEQYF	TGTGCCAGCAGTGAAGCGTTCAAGAGGACCTACGAGCAGTACTTC
.	TRBV19	TRBJ2-3	.	CASSAEATIPYF	TGTGCCAGCTCGGCGGAAGCTACTATTCCGTATTTT
TRBD1	TRBV2	TRBJ1-3	.	CASEGARSGNTIYF	TGTGCCAGCGAGGGGGCGAGGTCTGGAAACACCATATATTTT
TRBD1	TRBV7-2	TRBJ2-7	.	CASLRGTGSYEQYF	TGTGCCAGCCTCCGTGGGACAGGGTCCTACGAGCAGTACTTC
TRBD1	TRBV11-1	TRBJ1-1	.	CASSPSWGQSTEAFF	TGTGCCAGCAGCCCCTCGTGGGGACAGAGTACTGAAGCTTTCTTT
TRBD1	TRBV9	TRBJ2-7	.	CASSVATGTEQYF	TGTGCCAGCAGCGTAGCGACAGGGACCGAGCAGTACTTC